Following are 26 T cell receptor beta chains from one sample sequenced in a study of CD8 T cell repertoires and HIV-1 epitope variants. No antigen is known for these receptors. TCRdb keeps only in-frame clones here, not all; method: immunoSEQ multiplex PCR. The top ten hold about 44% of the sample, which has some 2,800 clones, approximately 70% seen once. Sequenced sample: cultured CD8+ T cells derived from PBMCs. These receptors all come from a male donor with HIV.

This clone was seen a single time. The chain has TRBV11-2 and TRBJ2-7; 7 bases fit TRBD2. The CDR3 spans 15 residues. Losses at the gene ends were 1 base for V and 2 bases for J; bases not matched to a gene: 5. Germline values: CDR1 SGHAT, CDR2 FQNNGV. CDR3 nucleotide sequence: TGTGCCAGCAGCTTAGTCGGGCGGGGGACCTACGAGCAGTACTTC. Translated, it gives CASSLVGRGTYEQYF.

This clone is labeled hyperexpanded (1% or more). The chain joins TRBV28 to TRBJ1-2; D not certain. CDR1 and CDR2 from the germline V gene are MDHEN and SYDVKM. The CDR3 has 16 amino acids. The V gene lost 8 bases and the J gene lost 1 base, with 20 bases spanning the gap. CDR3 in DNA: TGTGCCAGCGGCTTATATCCCTTGGACCTTAACTATGGCTACACCTTC. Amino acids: CASGLYPLDLNYGYTF.

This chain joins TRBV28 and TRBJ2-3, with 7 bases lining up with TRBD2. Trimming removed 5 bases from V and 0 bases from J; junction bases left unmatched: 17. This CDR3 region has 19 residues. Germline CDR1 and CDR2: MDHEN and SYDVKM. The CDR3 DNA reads TGTGCCAGCAGTGAGATTTATAGTAGCGGGTCACTTAGCACAGATACGCAGTATTTT. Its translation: CASSEIYSSGSLSTDTQYF.

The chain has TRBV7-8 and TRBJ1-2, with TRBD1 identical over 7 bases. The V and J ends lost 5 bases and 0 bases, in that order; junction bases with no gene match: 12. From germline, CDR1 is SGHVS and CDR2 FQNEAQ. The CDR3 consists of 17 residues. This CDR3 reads CASSPNSQGGANYGYTF. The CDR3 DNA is TGTGCCAGCAGCCCAAATTCTCAGGGGGGAGCTAACTATGGCTACACCTTC.

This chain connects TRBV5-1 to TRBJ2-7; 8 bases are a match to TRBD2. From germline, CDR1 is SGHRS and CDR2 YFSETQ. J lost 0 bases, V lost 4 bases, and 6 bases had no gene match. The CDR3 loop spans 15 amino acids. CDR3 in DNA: TGCGCCAGCAGCCCTCTAGGGACTAGCTCCTACGAGCAGTACTTC. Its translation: CASSPLGTSSYEQYF.

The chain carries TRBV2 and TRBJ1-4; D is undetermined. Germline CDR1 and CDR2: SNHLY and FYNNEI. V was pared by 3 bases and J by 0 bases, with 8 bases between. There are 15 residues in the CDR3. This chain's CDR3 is CASSEPTTTNEKLFF. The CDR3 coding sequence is TGTGCCAGCAGTGAGCCCACGACAACTAATGAAAAACTGTTTTTT.

The CDR3 coding sequence is TGTGCCAGCAGCTTAGCAAGTTTTGCGTTGAACACTGAAGCTTTCTTT. Its translation is CASSLASFALNTEAFF. This sequence joins TRBV7-2 and TRBJ1-1; D uncertain. Germline loops: CDR1 SGHTA, CDR2 FQGNSA. The V gene lost 0 bases and the J gene lost 0 bases, with 11 bases spanning the gap. The CDR3 length is 16 residues.

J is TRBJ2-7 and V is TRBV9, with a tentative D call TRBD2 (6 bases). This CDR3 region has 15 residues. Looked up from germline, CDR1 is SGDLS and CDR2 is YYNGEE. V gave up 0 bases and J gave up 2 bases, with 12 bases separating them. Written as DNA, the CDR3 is TGTGCCAGCAGCGTAGGGTTCGGGGGACCCTACGAGCAGTACTTC. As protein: CASSVGFGGPYEQYF.

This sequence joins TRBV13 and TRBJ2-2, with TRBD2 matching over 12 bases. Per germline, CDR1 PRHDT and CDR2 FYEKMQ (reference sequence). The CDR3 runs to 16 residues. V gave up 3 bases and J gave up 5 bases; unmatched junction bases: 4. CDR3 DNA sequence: TGTGCCAGCAGCTTTGTGACTAGCGGGAGTACCGGGGAGCTGTTTTTT. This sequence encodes CASSFVTSGSTGELFF.

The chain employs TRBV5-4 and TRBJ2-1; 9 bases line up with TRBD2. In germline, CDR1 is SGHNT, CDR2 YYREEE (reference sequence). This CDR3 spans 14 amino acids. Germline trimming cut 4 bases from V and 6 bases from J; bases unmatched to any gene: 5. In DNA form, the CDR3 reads TGTGCCAGCAGCCAGGGCGGGGGGGGCAATGAGCAGTTCTTC. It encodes CASSQGGGGNEQFF.

The CDR3 DNA reads TGCGCCAGCAGCCTCCATCTAAATCAGCCCCAGCATTTT. This sequence encodes CASSLHLNQPQHF. The chain uses TRBV4-1 and TRBJ1-5, with unresolved D. Trimming left V 4 bases short and J 4 bases short, with 8 bases between. Germline V gene data show CDR1 as MGHRA and CDR2 as YSYEKL. The CDR3 totals 13 residues.

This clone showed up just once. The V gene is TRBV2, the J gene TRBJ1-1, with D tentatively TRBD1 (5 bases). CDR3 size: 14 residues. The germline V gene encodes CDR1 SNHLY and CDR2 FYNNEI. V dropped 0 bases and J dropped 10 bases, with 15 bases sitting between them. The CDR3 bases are TGTGCCAGCAGTGAAGCCTCCGGGGGTAGGGGAGCTTTCTTT. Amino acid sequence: CASSEASGGRGAFF.

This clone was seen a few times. As DNA, the CDR3 is TGTGCCAGTTCCCCCGGACCCCAACGGGAGCAGTACTTC. Encoded protein: CASSPGPQREQYF. The V and J genes are TRBV19 and TRBJ2-7; D is undetermined. V gave up 8 bases and J gave up 7 bases, with 18 bases separating them. This CDR3 has 13 residues. Germline lookup yields CDR1 LNHDA and CDR2 SQIVND (reference sequence).

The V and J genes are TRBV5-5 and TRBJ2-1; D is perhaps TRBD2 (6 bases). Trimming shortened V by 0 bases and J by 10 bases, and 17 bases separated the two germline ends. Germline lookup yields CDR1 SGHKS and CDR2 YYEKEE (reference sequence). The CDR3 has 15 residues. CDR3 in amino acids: CASSLDGGMSREQFF. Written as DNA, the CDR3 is TGTGCCAGCAGCTTGGACGGCGGGATGAGCCGCGAGCAGTTCTTC.

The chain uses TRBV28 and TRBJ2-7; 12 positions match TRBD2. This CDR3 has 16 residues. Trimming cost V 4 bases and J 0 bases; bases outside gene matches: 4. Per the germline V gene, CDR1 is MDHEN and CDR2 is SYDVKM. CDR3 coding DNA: TGTGCCAGCAGTTCCCTAGCGGGAGGGCTCTCCTACGAGCAGTACTTC. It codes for CASSSLAGGLSYEQYF.

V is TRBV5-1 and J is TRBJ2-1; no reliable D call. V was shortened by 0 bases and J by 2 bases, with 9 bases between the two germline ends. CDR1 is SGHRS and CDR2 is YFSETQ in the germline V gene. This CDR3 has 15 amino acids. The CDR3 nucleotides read TGCGCCAGCAGCTTGGAAGGAGAGACCTACAATGAGCAGTTCTTC. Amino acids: CASSLEGETYNEQFF.

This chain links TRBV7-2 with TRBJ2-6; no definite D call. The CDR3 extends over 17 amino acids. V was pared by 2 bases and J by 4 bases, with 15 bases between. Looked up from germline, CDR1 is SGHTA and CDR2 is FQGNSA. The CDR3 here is CASSLRSTASGANVLTF. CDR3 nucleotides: TGTGCCAGCAGCTTAAGGTCCACGGCCTCCGGGGCCAACGTCCTGACTTTC.

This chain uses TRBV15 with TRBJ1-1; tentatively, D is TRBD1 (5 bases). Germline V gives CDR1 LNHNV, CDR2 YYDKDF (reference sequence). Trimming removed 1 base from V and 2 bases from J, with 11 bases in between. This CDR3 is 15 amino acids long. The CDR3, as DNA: TGTGCCACCAGCAGAGGGACATCTACTAACACTGAAGCTTTCTTT. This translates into CATSRGTSTNTEAFF.

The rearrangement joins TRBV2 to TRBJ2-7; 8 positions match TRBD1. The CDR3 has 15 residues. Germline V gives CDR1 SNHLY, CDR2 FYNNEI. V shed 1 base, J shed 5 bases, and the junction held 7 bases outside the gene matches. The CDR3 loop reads CASSEGQGFFDEQYF. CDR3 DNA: TGTGCCAGCAGTGAAGGACAGGGGTTCTTCGACGAGCAGTACTTC.

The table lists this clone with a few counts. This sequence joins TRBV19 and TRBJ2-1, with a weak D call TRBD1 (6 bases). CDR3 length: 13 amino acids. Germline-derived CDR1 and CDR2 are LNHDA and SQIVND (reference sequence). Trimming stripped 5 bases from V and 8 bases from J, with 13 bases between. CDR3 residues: CASSPSGVHEQFF. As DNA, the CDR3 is TGTGCCAGTAGTCCCTCAGGGGTCCATGAGCAGTTCTTC.

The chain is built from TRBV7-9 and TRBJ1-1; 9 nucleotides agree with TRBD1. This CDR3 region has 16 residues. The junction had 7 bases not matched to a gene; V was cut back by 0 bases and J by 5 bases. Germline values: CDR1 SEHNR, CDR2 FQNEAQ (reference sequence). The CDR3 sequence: CASSLARGQGPTEAFF. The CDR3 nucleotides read TGTGCCAGCAGCTTAGCGCGAGGACAGGGGCCGACTGAAGCTTTCTTT.

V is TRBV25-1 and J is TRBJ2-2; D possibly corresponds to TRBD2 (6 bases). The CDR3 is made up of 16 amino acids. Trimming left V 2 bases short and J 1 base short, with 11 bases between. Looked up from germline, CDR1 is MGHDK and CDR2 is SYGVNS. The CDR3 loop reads CASSEVGLQNTGELFF. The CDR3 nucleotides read TGTGCCAGCAGTGAAGTGGGACTGCAGAACACCGGGGAGCTGTTTTTT.

CDR3 loop: CASMEREWADTQYF. CDR3 DNA: TGTGCCAGCATGGAGCGGGAGTGGGCAGATACGCAGTATTTT. V usage is TRBV27 and J usage is TRBJ2-3; 8 bases match TRBD2. The germline V gene encodes CDR1 MNHEY and CDR2 SMNVEV (reference sequence). V shed 7 bases and J 4 bases; nucleotides not matched to a gene: 7. The CDR3 has 14 residues.

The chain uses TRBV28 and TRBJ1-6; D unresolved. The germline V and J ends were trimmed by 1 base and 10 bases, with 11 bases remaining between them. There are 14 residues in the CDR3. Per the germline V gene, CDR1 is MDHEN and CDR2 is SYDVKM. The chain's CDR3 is CASSLFTGTSPLHF. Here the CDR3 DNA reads TGTGCCAGCAGTTTATTTACGGGAACCTCACCCCTCCACTTT.

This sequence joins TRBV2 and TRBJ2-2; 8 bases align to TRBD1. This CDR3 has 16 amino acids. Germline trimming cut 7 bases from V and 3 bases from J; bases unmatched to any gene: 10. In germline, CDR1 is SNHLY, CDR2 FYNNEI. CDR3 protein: CASIPGTGRDTGELFF. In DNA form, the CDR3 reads TGTGCCAGCATCCCCGGGACAGGAAGGGACACCGGGGAGCTGTTTTTT.

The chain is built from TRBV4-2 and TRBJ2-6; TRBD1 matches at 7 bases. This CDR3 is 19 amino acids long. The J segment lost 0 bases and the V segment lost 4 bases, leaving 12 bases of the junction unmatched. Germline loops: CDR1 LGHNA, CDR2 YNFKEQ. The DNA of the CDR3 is TGTGCCAGCAGCCCCGACCTCTGGACAGGTAACTCTGGGGCCAACGTCCTGACTTTC. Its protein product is CASSPDLWTGNSGANVLTF.